Here is one TCR beta chain with its context. The antigen is not known. This entry is derived from a study of cytomegalovirus exposure and HLA in healthy donors. Looking at the study overall: When 350 to 400 donors were genotyped, around 77% of them were found to fall in the Caucasian-associated ancestry cluster. Regarding the study as a whole: The study had only CMV serostatus as immune exposure information. Published work reported that the classifier diagnosed cytomegalovirus status with high specificity and sensitivity.

V was shortened by 4 bases and J by 3 bases, with 10 bases between the two germline ends. The germline V gene has CDR1 SGHRS and CDR2 YFSETQ. This CDR3 has 13 residues. Primers: 60 Vbeta forward and 13 Jbeta reverse. The data were produced by immunoSEQ multiplex PCR, yet TCRdb's version contains in-frame clones alone and is incomplete. The sample lists 90,000 to 150,000 clones, roughly 77% occurring once. Sequences were obtained from PBMCs. The TCR was taken from a man between 45 and 60 years old in good health and CMV-seropositive. The chain joins TRBV5-1 to TRBJ1-1; maybe TRBD1 (6 bases). Here the CDR3 reads CASSAGEDTEAFF. The CDR3 nucleotides are TGCGCCAGCAGCGCAGGGGAAGACACTGAAGCTTTCTTT.